This TCR beta chain was sequenced for a study of T-cell reconstitution after alpha-beta-depleted transplantation in children. Findings of the study overall: Diversity of TCRbeta at day 60 was high in some patients, arising from surviving recipient T cells and thymic progenitors.

The CDR3 totals 15 residues. Germline CDR1 is SQVTM and CDR2 is ANQGSEA. V lost 1 base, J lost 4 bases, and 4 bases stayed unmatched. The authors prepared the TCRbeta library with unique molecular identifiers. Each CDR3 protein gets one entry after TCRdb re-called the PCR reads with MiXCR. The sample has nearly 350,000 distinct CDR3 sequences; around 15% are singletons. This clonotype showed up many times. Its antigen is unidentified. The input for sequencing was PBMCs, mostly from graft donor cells, taken 360 days after TCRalphabeta/CD19-depleted stem cell transplant. This receptor was identified in a male patient aged 2-10 years who had a stem cell transplant for acute lymphoblastic leukemia, so the T cells may come from the graft donor. V is TRBV29-1 and J is TRBJ2-2; TRBD1 matches 9 bases. The CDR3 coding sequence is TGCAGCGTTGAAGGTCCGACAGGGGGCACCGGGGAGCTGTTTTTT. Protein product: CSVEGPTGGTGELFF.